This T cell receptor beta chain was captured by sequencing in a study of OX40 agonist ivuxolimab in advanced cancers. With respect to the entire study: The costimulatory receptor OX40 (CD134) was targeted by ivuxolimab, a fully human IgG2 agonistic monoclonal antibody. Partial responses occurred in three dose-escalation patients, of whom one had hepatocellular carcinoma and two had cutaneous melanoma. Intravenous ivuxolimab was administered to patients every 2 weeks at six dose levels: 0.01, 0.1, 0.3, 1.5, 3 and 10 mg/kg. Prior anti-PD-1, anti-PD-L1 or anti-CTLA-4 therapy was permitted, and checkpoint inhibitors had been received by more than 35% of dose-escalation patients. The paper describes the monotherapy dose-escalation part (N of about 54 patients) of the phase I trial of ivuxolimab. Of the approximately 53 patients in dose escalation, about 20 had hepatocellular carcinoma, some 15 had melanoma, 9 had renal cell carcinoma and 9 had head and neck cancer. The dose-escalation cohort was about 86% male with a mean age of about 65 years, ranging from about 23 to 85. The point of sequencing TCRbeta in the periphery was to test whether ivuxolimab changed TCR sequence diversity and drove clonal T-cell expansion.

Patients with autoimmune disease history or receiving systemic immunosuppression were excluded from the trial. Peripheral blood for TCR sequencing was collected from all dose cohorts at baseline, on cycle 4 day 1, and on cycle 7 day 1. Samples came from an open-label, multicenter, first-in-human phase I dose-escalation trial of ivuxolimab. Adults with locally advanced or metastatic head and neck squamous cell, hepatocellular, melanoma or renal cell carcinoma were enrolled in the trial. Before TCR sequencing, CD4+ T cells and CD8+ T cells were sorted from peripheral blood as separate populations. What the work shows at the level of the full study, not this receptor alone: In the 0.1-3.0 mg/kg groups, partial responders were among the patients with the lowest normalized peripheral clonal expansion, particularly in CD8+ T cells. The antigen specificity of the peripheral T cells that underwent clonal expansion was not determined. After ivuxolimab, CD8+ T cells had more expanded clones than CD4+ T cells on average. At doses of 0.1 to 3.0 mg/kg, clonal expansion of both CD4+ and CD8+ T cells in blood was seen between baseline and week 6. Low levels of normalized T-cell clonal expansion were also seen in some nonresponding patients.

Notes on this clone: No cognate antigen has been identified for it. Base-call qualities are not available, and no considerably larger clone is one nucleotide away.

Genomic DNA was isolated from the sorted cells so that the TCRbeta CDR3 region could be sequenced. TCRbeta CDR3 regions were sequenced using the immunoSEQ Assay. What TCRdb holds here is the immuneACCESS table cut down to in-frame rearrangements. Part of the clones is not present; checked against another copy, under half of the missing clones reflect an unresolved V gene, and the others are unexplained. Here the sample has fewer than 85,000 clones; approximately 80% occur a single time. The ten largest make up approximately 6.8% of the sample. The CDR3 runs 14 amino acids, cysteine and phenylalanine included. Only the CDR3 portion is preserved as DNA: 42 bases, with reading frame beginning at the first base. Cut back by 4 bases and 4 bases, the V and J ends lie 11 bases apart. CDR1 and CDR2 are drawn from the germline V gene (reference sequence): GTSNPN, SVGIG.

In this chain, TRBV30 is recombined with TRBJ2-6; confidence is insufficient to name the D gene. The receptor was derived from an adult with an advanced solid tumor such as melanoma, head and neck, liver or kidney cancer. Material: CD4+ or CD8+ T cells sorted from blood, obtained in a trial of the OX40 agonist ivuxolimab. The CDR3: CAWNPTRGANVLTF. The DNA sequence is as follows: TGTGCCTGGAATCCGACGAGGGGGGCCAACGTCCTGACTTTC. Reference TRBV30 and TRBJ2-6 proteins supply the regions before and after the CDR3; the full variable domain is: SQTIHQWPATLVQPVGSPLSLECTVEGTSNPNLYWYRQAAGRGLQLLFYSVGIGQISSEVPQNLSASRPQDRQFILSSKKLLLSDSGFYLCAWNPTRGANVLTFGAGSRLTVL.